The subject of this entry is one T cell receptor (beta chain). The data were obtained in a study of T cell clusters in autoimmune cytopenias. This CDR3 has 12 residues. Per germline, CDR1 SGHNT and CDR2 YYREEE (reference sequence). Multiplex touch-down PCR amplified TRB using TRB-A and TRB-B pools in one tube. TCRdb re-called the multiplex PCR reads and catalogs CDR3 proteins one per entry, DNA excluded. The sample table includes approximately 12,000 distinct CDR3 sequences. TRB was amplified from 250 ng of peripheral blood genomic DNA per sample. These data also featured in a second study, about T cell repertoires in aging, cancer and after chemotherapy. As reported in that work: Untreated cancer patients had significantly lower blood TCR diversity than age-matched healthy donors. Rebound thymic output was suggested by rising median generation probability during chemotherapy in each cancer cohort.

The V gene is TRBV5-4, the J gene TRBJ2-7; the TCRdb call, TRBD1, lacks DNA for checking. Sequencing was carried out using peripheral blood. The sequence was obtained from a human donor in good health. The CDR3: CASSLFLGTQYF.